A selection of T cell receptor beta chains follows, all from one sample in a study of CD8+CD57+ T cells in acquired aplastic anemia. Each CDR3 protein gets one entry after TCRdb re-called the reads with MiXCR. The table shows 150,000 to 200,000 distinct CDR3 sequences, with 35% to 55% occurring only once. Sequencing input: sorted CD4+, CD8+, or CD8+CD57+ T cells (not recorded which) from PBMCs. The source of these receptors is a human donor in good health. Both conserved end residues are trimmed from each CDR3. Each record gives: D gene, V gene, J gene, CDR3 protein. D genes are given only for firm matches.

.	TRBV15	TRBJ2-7	ATSTRQKNYEQY
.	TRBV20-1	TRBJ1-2	SANTGLNYGYT
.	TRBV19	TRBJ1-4	ASSPGRWGEKLF
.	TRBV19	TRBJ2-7	ASSPGGLSRYEQY
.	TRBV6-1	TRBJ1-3	ASMEGYSGNTIY
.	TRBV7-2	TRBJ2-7	ASSRSLSYEQY
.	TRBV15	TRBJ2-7	ATSRKGVGYEQY
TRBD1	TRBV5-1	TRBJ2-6	ASSPLALGQGRSGANVLT
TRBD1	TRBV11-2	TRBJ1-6	ASSGGQGRSPLH
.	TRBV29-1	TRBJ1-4	SVKGGALATNEKLF
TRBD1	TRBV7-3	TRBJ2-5	ASSAGTVQETQY
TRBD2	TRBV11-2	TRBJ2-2	VSSLVGTSNTGELF
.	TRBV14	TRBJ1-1	ASSQGLTGFLNTEAF
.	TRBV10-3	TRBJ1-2	ASRAAGLDGYT
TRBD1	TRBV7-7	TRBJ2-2	ASSLGRGYTGELF
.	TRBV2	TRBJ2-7	ASRASAYEQY
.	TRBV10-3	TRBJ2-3	AISELTADTQY
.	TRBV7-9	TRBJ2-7	ASSHGHFYEQY
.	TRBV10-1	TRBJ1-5	ASTGVPNQPQH
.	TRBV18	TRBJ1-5	ASSPPISGNQPQH
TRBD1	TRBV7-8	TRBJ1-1	ASSLPLQGAETEAF
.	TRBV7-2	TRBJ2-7	ASSPGQGGSYEQY
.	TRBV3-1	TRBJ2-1	ASSQGLVGQF
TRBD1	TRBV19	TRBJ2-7	ASTGTGLYEQY
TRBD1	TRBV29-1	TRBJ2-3	SVEAQGQGMTDTQY
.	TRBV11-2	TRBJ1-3	ASSLEGRVYGNTIY
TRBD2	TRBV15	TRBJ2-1	ATRDERGGRNEQF
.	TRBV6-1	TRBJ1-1	ASSEARQYVEAF
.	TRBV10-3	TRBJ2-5	ASKPRDQWGETQY
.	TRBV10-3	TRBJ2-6	ASGGANSGANVLT
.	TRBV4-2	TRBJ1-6	ASSQGGQGGSYNSPLH